This is a list of T cell receptor beta chains from one sample in a study of molecular identifiers for immune sequencing clone quantification. MiXCR, run by TCRdb on the PCR reads, gives a single entry per CDR3 protein. The sample includes 400,000 to 600,000 distinct CDR3 sequences, approximately 25% of them seen just once. The material sequenced was naive CD8+ T cells from blood, with Jurkat cell RNA spiked in. The receptors were gathered from a human donor in good health. Some libraries in this study had Jurkat cell RNA spiked in. Both conserved end residues are part of each CDR3. The D gene is left open where the match is weak. Clone size is given for some rows only: seen once, a few or many times, or a class if the clone is expanded.

J gene	clone size	V gene	CDR3 length	D gene	CDR3 DNA	CDR3 protein
TRBJ1-1	-	TRBV30	13	TRBD1	TGTGCCTGGAGAGCTCAGGGGGCCGGAGAAGCTTTCTTT	CAWRAQGAGEAFF
TRBJ2-1	few	TRBV19	12	-	TGTGCCAGTAGTCCTTTTACAGGTGAGCAGTTCTTC	CASSPFTGEQFF
TRBJ2-2	few	TRBV12-3/TRBV12-4	19	-	TGTGCCAGCAGTCCCCCCCCACTAGTAGACCTAACAAGGACCGGGGAGCTGTTTTTT	CASSPPPLVDLTRTGELFF
TRBJ1-2	few	TRBV11-2	19	-	TGTGCCAGCAGCTTAGTTGGTTATGGGTCCCCCGACGAGGGCTATGGCTACACCTTC	CASSLVGYGSPDEGYGYTF
TRBJ2-7	many	TRBV14	13	TRBD1	TGTGCCAGCAGCCATCAGGGGGTGGAAGAGCAGTACTTC	CASSHQGVEEQYF
TRBJ2-3	few	TRBV7-9	17	-	TGTGCCAGCAGCAGGCCGGTGGCGTTTACTAGCACAGATACGCAGTATTTT	CASSRPVAFTSTDTQYF
TRBJ1-1	many	TRBV6-5	13	-	TGTGCCAGCCAATTAATACGGGACACTGAAGCTTTCTTT	CASQLIRDTEAFF
TRBJ2-1	few	TRBV10-1	15	-	TGCGCCCGCAGTGAGTCTGGTTGGTCAGGAAATGAGCAGTTCTTC	CARSESGWSGNEQFF
TRBJ2-7	-	TRBV30	14	-	TGTGCCTGGAGTGTACTCAGGTCTTCCTACGAGCAGTACTTC	CAWSVLRSSYEQYF
TRBJ2-3	few	TRBV30	12	TRBD1	TGTGCCTCGGACAGGGGTACAGATACGCAGTATTTT	CASDRGTDTQYF
TRBJ1-5	few	TRBV9	16	-	TGTGCCAGCAGGGGGGGTCAGGCAAATAGCAATCAGCCCCAGCATTTT	CASRGGQANSNQPQHF
TRBJ2-7	-	TRBV25-1	16	-	TGTGCCAGCAGTGAAGGGGCGGACGGAGGGGGCTACGAGCAGTACTTC	CASSEGADGGGYEQYF
TRBJ2-2	many	TRBV6-5	13	-	TGTGCCAGCAGTTATTGGGGCACCGGGGAGCTGTTTTTT	CASSYWGTGELFF
TRBJ1-1	-	TRBV27	14	TRBD1	TGTGCCAGCAGTTTTACCATGACAGGGGCTGAAGCTTTCTTT	CASSFTMTGAEAFF
TRBJ2-7	few	TRBV5-1	14	-	TGCGCCAGCAGCTTGGGACAGACACGATACGAGCAGTACTTC	CASSLGQTRYEQYF
TRBJ2-1	many	TRBV27	14	TRBD2	TGTGCCAGCAGCCAAGGACTAGCATGGAGTGAGCAGTTCTTC	CASSQGLAWSEQFF
TRBJ2-7	-	TRBV7-9	13	-	TGTGCCAGCAGCCCTGAGGGCTTCTACGAGCAGTGCTTC	CASSPEGFYEQCF
TRBJ1-5	-	TRBV10-2	13	-	TGCGCCACCGCTGAGGGCTACAATCAGCCCCAGCATTTT	CATAEGYNQPQHF
TRBJ1-6	few	TRBV28	16	-	TGTGCCAGCAGCCTAGGGGACGGCCCTACAAATTCACCCCTCCACTTT	CASSLGDGPTNSPLHF
TRBJ2-7	few	TRBV7-9	15	TRBD2	TGTGCCAGCAGCCCTACTAGCGGGAGAACAAACGAGCAGTACTTC	CASSPTSGRTNEQYF
TRBJ1-2	few	TRBV5-6	14	TRBD1	TGTGCCAGCAGCACGGACAGGCGGCTCTATGGCTACACCTTC	CASSTDRRLYGYTF
TRBJ2-3	many	TRBV5-6	13	-	TGTGCCAGCAGCTTTAGTCTCACAGATACGCAGTATTTT	CASSFSLTDTQYF
TRBJ1-4	-	TRBV28	13	TRBD1	TGTGCCAGCAGGGACAGGGCGGAAGATGCTCTGTTGTTT	CASRDRAEDALLF
TRBJ2-3	-	TRBV19	15	-	TGTGCCAGTAGTTATCAATTGGGCTATACAGATACGCAGTATTTT	CASSYQLGYTDTQYF
TRBJ1-4	few	TRBV30	14	-	TGTGCCTGGAGTGTACTACTGGTAAATGAAAAACTGTTTTTT	CAWSVLLVNEKLFF
TRBJ2-1	few	TRBV6-2/TRBV6-3	13	-	TGTGCCAGCACCCGTGACCGGGGGGCCGAGCAGTTCTTC	CASTRDRGAEQFF
TRBJ1-1	few	TRBV6-2/TRBV6-3	17	TRBD1	TGTGCCAGCAGTACCGGACAGGGGGTAGGATTTAACACTGAAGCTTTCTTT	CASSTGQGVGFNTEAFF
TRBJ2-3	-	TRBV6-5	16	TRBD2	TGTGCCAGCAGTGTGACTAGCGGGGGAGGCACAGATACGCAGTATTTT	CASSVTSGGGTDTQYF
TRBJ2-5	few	TRBV28	19	TRBD2	TGTGCCAGCATAACGCCCATTGGACGCCGGACTAGCGGACAAGAGACCCAGTACTTC	CASITPIGRRTSGQETQYF
TRBJ2-2	-	TRBV7-9	15	-	TGTGCCAGCAGCTTATTTAACACCAACACCGGGGAGCTGTTTTTT	CASSLFNTNTGELFF
TRBJ2-1	few	TRBV5-4	15	-	TGTGCCAGCAGCTTGACTGTTAGCTCCTACAATGAGCAGTTCTTC	CASSLTVSSYNEQFF
TRBJ1-5	-	TRBV20-1	16	-	TGCAGTGCTACACCCGGACGGGGGAGTAGCAATCAGCCCCAGCATTTT	CSATPGRGSSNQPQHF
TRBJ1-4	-	TRBV5-8	16	TRBD1	TGTGCCAGCAGCTTGGGACAGGGGGCGCAGAATGAAAAACTGTTTTTT	CASSLGQGAQNEKLFF
TRBJ2-1	-	TRBV7-9	15	TRBD1	TGTGCCAGCAGCTCATCCGACAGGGTGAACAATGAGCAGTTCTTC	CASSSSDRVNNEQFF
TRBJ2-3	-	TRBV5-1	15	-	TGCGCCAGCAGCTCCCGGCTAGTTGGCGCAGATACGCAGTATTTT	CASSSRLVGADTQYF
TRBJ1-1	many	TRBV5-1	14	-	TGCGCCAGCAGCTTGGGACAGACTAACACTGAAGCTTTCTTT	CASSLGQTNTEAFF
TRBJ2-5	-	TRBV12-3/TRBV12-4	13	-	TGTACCAGCAGCTTCGCCGCCTGGGGGACCCAGTACTTC	CTSSFAAWGTQYF
TRBJ2-7	few	TRBV10-1	14	-	TGCGCCAGCAGTGAGTATTCAGGGTCCTACGAGCAGTACTTC	CASSEYSGSYEQYF
TRBJ2-7	few	TRBV7-8	15	-	TGTGCCAGCAGCTCAACAACAGCTCAGATCTACGAGCAGTACTTC	CASSSTTAQIYEQYF
TRBJ2-3	-	TRBV27	14	-	TGTGCCAGCAGGCCTCCAGGGCGCACAGATACGCAGTATTTT	CASRPPGRTDTQYF
TRBJ2-3	few	TRBV12-5	13	TRBD1	TGTGCTAGTGGAGCGGACAGGGCAGATACGCAGTATTTT	CASGADRADTQYF
TRBJ1-1	-	TRBV3-1	13	-	TGTGCCAGCAGCCTGGGGATTGTCACTGAAGCTTTCTTT	CASSLGIVTEAFF
TRBJ2-3	-	TRBV4-2	18	-	TGTGCCAGCAGCCAAGAGGGGGATTGGGCGGGTCTCACAGATACGCAGTATTTT	CASSQEGDWAGLTDTQYF
TRBJ2-7	few	TRBV23-1	14	TRBD1	TGCGCCAGCAGTCATGAGACAGGGCTCTACGAGCAGTACTTC	CASSHETGLYEQYF
TRBJ2-1	few	TRBV6-2/TRBV6-3	15	-	TGTGCCAGCAGTTACTCTTTTGGGGGTTACAATGAGCAGTTCTTC	CASSYSFGGYNEQFF
TRBJ1-1	few	TRBV19	15	-	TGTGCCAGTACCCCTACAGCAGGGGCCAACACTGAAGCTTTCTTT	CASTPTAGANTEAFF
TRBJ2-3	few	TRBV21-1	18	-	TGTGCCAGCAGCAAAGTACTAGCGGGAACACGTTGTGGAGATACGCAGTATTTT	CASSKVLAGTRCGDTQYF
TRBJ1-4	few	TRBV3-1	14	-	TGTGCCAGCAGCCAAGCGACGGGGGGTGAAAAACTGTTTTTT	CASSQATGGEKLFF
TRBJ2-7	-	TRBV19	15	TRBD1	TGTGCCAGTAGTCCCTCCCTAGGACAGGGCTACGAGCAGTACTTC	CASSPSLGQGYEQYF
TRBJ2-5	-	TRBV6-2/TRBV6-3	16	TRBD2	TGTGCCAGCAGGTGCAGACTAGCGGGAGCGGAAGAGACCCAGTACTTC	CASRCRLAGAEETQYF